Listed below are T cell receptor beta chains from one sample, sequenced in a study of shared clonotypes between healthy human individuals. Produced via immunoSEQ multiplex PCR; TCRdb's table is partial and in-frame only. This sample yields more than 1,200,000 clones, of which about 98.5% are seen a single time; 0.36% belongs to the top ten. The sample comprised naive CD4+ T cells sorted from blood. These receptors were collected from a man younger than 45 in good health. Each CDR3 is given with its conserved first and last residue. D genes are given only for firm matches. The size of a clone is reported for some rows only, either as once, few or many, or as a class for expanded clones.

>TRBJ2-3|TRBV27|TRBD1|.
TGTGCCAGCAGTACGACAGGGGCAGATACGCAGTATTTT
CASSTTGADTQYF
>TRBJ2-1|TRBV28|TRBD2|.
TGTGCCAGCAGTTTTGTGGGGGGGACGACTAGCGGGAGTCGGAATGAGCAGTTCTTC
CASSFVGGTTSGSRNEQFF
>TRBJ2-5|TRBV5-1|.|.
TGCGCCAGCTACCGACAGCAAGAGACCCAGTACTTC
CASYRQQETQYF
>TRBJ2-5|TRBV28|.|.
TGTGCCAGCAGCGGCCCCTTCCTGGCGGAGAACCAAGAGACCCAGTACTTC
CASSGPFLAENQETQYF
>TRBJ1-3|TRBV30|TRBD1|once
TGTGCCTGGAGTGTACGGACAGGGGACTTGCTATATTTT
CAWSVRTGDLLYF
>TRBJ1-1|TRBV28|.|.
TGTGCCAGCAGTTCAGGCCCTCCTGGTGAAGCTTTCTTT
CASSSGPPGEAFF
>TRBJ2-3|TRBV9|.|.
TGTGCCAGCAGCGTAGGAGGGGCTAGCACAGATACGCAGTATTTT
CASSVGGASTDTQYF
>TRBJ2-3|TRBV5-1|TRBD2|.
TGCGCCAGCCGACCTAGCGGATTTAGCACAGATACGCAGTATTTT
CASRPSGFSTDTQYF
>TRBJ2-7|TRBV6-5|TRBD2|.
TGTGCCAGCAAACCTAGCGGGAGGACCTACGAGCAGTACTTC
CASKPSGRTYEQYF
>TRBJ2-7|TRBV18|TRBD2|.
TGTGCCAGCTCACGCGATAGCGGGAGGGCCGAGGAGAGGTACTTC
CASSRDSGRAEERYF
>TRBJ2-7|TRBV29-1|TRBD1|.
TGCAGCGCAGGGGGGACAGGGGGTTACGAGCAGTACTTC
CSAGGTGGYEQYF
>TRBJ2-3|TRBV29-1|.|.
TGCAGCGTTGTAGTCCGAGGGAGTACAGATACGCAGTATTTT
CSVVVRGSTDTQYF
>TRBJ2-4|TRBV28|.|.
TGTGCCAGCAGTTGGGGGGGCGTTATCGCCAAAAACATTCAGTACTTC
CASSWGGVIAKNIQYF
>TRBJ2-5|TRBV29-1|.|.
TGCAGCGTTGAAAGGTTCATTCAAGAGACCCAGTACTTC
CSVERFIQETQYF
>TRBJ2-7|TRBV29-1|TRBD2|once
TGCAGCGCTATCCCGAGCGGGAGGTCCTACGAGCAGTACTTC
CSAIPSGRSYEQYF
>TRBJ1-1|TRBV11-2|TRBD1|.
TGTGCCAGCAGCCCGCGGACAGGGTGGCGCACTGAAGCTTTCTTT
CASSPRTGWRTEAFF
>TRBJ2-7|TRBV7-8|.|.
TGTGCCAGCAGAAAAACGCGACAAGCAATCTACGAGCAGTACTTC
CASRKTRQAIYEQYF
>TRBJ2-7|TRBV6-1|.|.
TGTGCCAGCAGTGGCCTTGTCGAGCAGTACTTC
CASSGLVEQYF
>TRBJ2-3|TRBV10-3|.|.
TGTGCCATCAGTGATACTACGGGCCCCGGCACAGATACGCAGTATTTT
CAISDTTGPGTDTQYF
>TRBJ2-1|TRBV4-1|TRBD1|.
TGCGCCAGCAGCCCAGCTACAGGGGTTGAGCAGTTCTTC
CASSPATGVEQFF
>TRBJ1-2|TRBV5-1|.|.
TGCGCCAGCAGCGGGACGGACAGCCCGGCGCTGTATGGCTACACCTTC
CASSGTDSPALYGYTF
>TRBJ2-7|TRBV5-1|TRBD1|.
TGCGCCAGCAGCCGACAGGGTTGGGACGAGCAGTACTTC
CASSRQGWDEQYF
>TRBJ2-7|TRBV5-1|.|.
TGCGCCAGCAGCTCGACCCCGCAATACGAGCAGTACTTC
CASSSTPQYEQYF
>TRBJ1-5|TRBV2|.|.
TGTGCCAGCACCCCGAATCGACCAAATAGCAATCAGCCCCAGCATTTT
CASTPNRPNSNQPQHF
>TRBJ1-3|TRBV18|.|.
TGTGCCAGCTCACCCCTACCGTCCTACTCTGGAAACACCATATATTTT
CASSPLPSYSGNTIYF
>TRBJ1-2|TRBV28|.|.
TGTGCCAGCAGTTTCAGGGCCAGCTATGGCTACACCTTC
CASSFRASYGYTF
>TRBJ2-7|TRBV20-1|.|.
TGCAGTGCGCACAGCTCCTACGAGCAGTACTTC
CSAHSSYEQYF
>TRBJ1-1|TRBV18|.|.
TGTGCCAGCTCACCACAGGTCCTTCTTAACACTGAAGCTTTCTTT
CASSPQVLLNTEAFF
>TRBJ2-2|TRBV30|.|.
TGTGCCAGTGACAGGGAGGGCACCGGGGAGCTGTTTTTT
CASDREGTGELFF
>TRBJ2-1|TRBV27|.|.
TGTGCCAGCAGTATTCGATTACAGGGCCGCTCCTACAATGAGCAGTTCTTC
CASSIRLQGRSYNEQFF
>TRBJ2-2|TRBV12-5|.|.
TGTGCTAGTGGTTTGGGGGGTACCACCGGGGAGCTGTTTTTT
CASGLGGTTGELFF
>TRBJ2-7|TRBV6-1|TRBD1|.
TGTGCCAGCAGGTCGTTAGACAGGGGGCGCGAGCAGTACTTC
CASRSLDRGREQYF
>TRBJ2-5|TRBV28|.|.
TGTGCCAGCAGTTTGGGGTTATGGGAGACCCAGTACTTC
CASSLGLWETQYF
>TRBJ1-2|TRBV5-4|.|once
TGTGCCAGCAGCTTGGGCCAAGTCGCTGATGGCTACACCTTC
CASSLGQVADGYTF
>TRBJ2-1|TRBV6-6|.|.
TGTGCCAGCAGTTACCTAGCAATTGAGCAGTTCTTC
CASSYLAIEQFF
>TRBJ1-5|TRBV9|.|.
TGTGCCAGCAGCGTAGACTACAGTCAGCCCCAGCATTTT
CASSVDYSQPQHF
>TRBJ2-1|TRBV2|.|.
TGTGCCAGCGGTGGGAGCTCCTACAATGAGCAGTTCTTC
CASGGSSYNEQFF
>TRBJ2-4|TRBV11-2|TRBD2|.
TGTGCCAGCAGCTTAAATGGTTTAGCGGGAGGAGGAGCCAAAAACATTCAGTACTTC
CASSLNGLAGGGAKNIQYF
>TRBJ2-7|TRBV5-8|TRBD1|.
TGTGCCAGCATCCGGGACAGGGGGCTATACGAGCAGTACTTC
CASIRDRGLYEQYF
>TRBJ1-1|TRBV7-2|.|.
TGTGCCAGCAGCTTAAGGGGGGCAGCCTTGGGGAGCACTGAAGCTTTCTTT
CASSLRGAALGSTEAFF
>TRBJ2-5|TRBV11-2|TRBD1|.
TGTGCCAGCTCCCCCGGGACAGGGGTTCGGTTGGAGACCCAGTACTTC
CASSPGTGVRLETQYF
>TRBJ2-3|TRBV6-1|TRBD1|.
TGTGCCAGCAGTGCCAGGACAGGGGCGGGCACAGATACGCAGTATTTT
CASSARTGAGTDTQYF
>TRBJ2-1|TRBV9|.|.
TGTGCCAGCAGCGTAGTCGGTGGGGTAAATGAGCAGTTCTTC
CASSVVGGVNEQFF
>TRBJ1-2|TRBV2|TRBD1|.
TGTGCCAGCAGGAACAGGGGGCTCTATGGCTACACCTTC
CASRNRGLYGYTF
>TRBJ1-4|TRBV2|.|.
TGTGCCAGCAGTCCCCGAGGGGATTATCTGTTTTTT
CASSPRGDYLFF
>TRBJ2-5|TRBV11-2|.|.
TGTGCCAGCAGCTTAACGAACCTTAGTCAGGACCGGCGGCAAGAGACCCAGTACTTC
CASSLTNLSQDRRQETQYF
>TRBJ2-2|TRBV2|TRBD1|once
TGTGCCAGCAGTATCACTAGGACAGGGACCGGGGAGCTGTTTTTT
CASSITRTGTGELFF
>TRBJ2-3|TRBV9|TRBD2|.
TGTGCCAGCAGCCCGTCCAGCGGGAGGAGGGCAGATACGCAGTATTTT
CASSPSSGRRADTQYF
>TRBJ2-7|TRBV2|TRBD2|.
TGTGCCAGCAGTGGAAGTCCGGGACTAGCGAACTACGAGCAGTACTTC
CASSGSPGLANYEQYF
>TRBJ2-5|TRBV13|TRBD1|.
TGTGCCAGCAGCCAGGACAGGGATCAAGAGACCCAGTACTTC
CASSQDRDQETQYF
>TRBJ1-1|TRBV2|.|.
TGTGCCAGCAGGTACACGAACACTGAAGCTTTCTTT
CASRYTNTEAFF
>TRBJ2-2|TRBV11-3|.|.
TGTGCCAGCAGCTTAGGGGCAGGGATGTACACCGGGGAGCTGTTTTTT
CASSLGAGMYTGELFF
>TRBJ2-1|TRBV4-2|TRBD2|.
TGTGCCAGCAGCCAAGAGGGACTAGCGGGACGAACCGCCCTCCACAATGAGCAGTTCTTC
CASSQEGLAGRTALHNEQFF
>TRBJ2-2|TRBV5-4|.|once
TGTGCCAGCAGCTTTCGGCAGGGGATCACCGGGGAGCTGTTTTTT
CASSFRQGITGELFF
>TRBJ1-1|TRBV11-3|.|.
TGTGCCAGCAGTAAAGACTATAAACCCGCTAAAGTCATGAACACTGAAGCTTTCTTT
CASSKDYKPAKVMNTEAFF
>TRBJ1-3|TRBV29-1|TRBD1|.
TGCAGCGCCGCAAAACAGGGGCCGTCTGGAAACACCATATATTTT
CSAAKQGPSGNTIYF
>TRBJ2-1|TRBV6-5|TRBD1|.
TGTGCCAGCAGACGCGACAGGGTAGGTCACAATGAGCAGTTCTTC
CASRRDRVGHNEQFF
>TRBJ1-2|TRBV30|TRBD1|.
TGTGCCTGGACTCCTAGGACAGGGTGGGGCTACACCTTC
CAWTPRTGWGYTF
>TRBJ2-4|TRBV19|.|.
TGTGCCAGTAGTCCCGCCCCTTCCCCACCGTCCAAAAACATTCAGTACTTC
CASSPAPSPPSKNIQYF
>TRBJ1-2|TRBV9|.|.
TGTGCCAGCAGCGTAGTAGGGGAGAGCTATGGCTACACCTTC
CASSVVGESYGYTF